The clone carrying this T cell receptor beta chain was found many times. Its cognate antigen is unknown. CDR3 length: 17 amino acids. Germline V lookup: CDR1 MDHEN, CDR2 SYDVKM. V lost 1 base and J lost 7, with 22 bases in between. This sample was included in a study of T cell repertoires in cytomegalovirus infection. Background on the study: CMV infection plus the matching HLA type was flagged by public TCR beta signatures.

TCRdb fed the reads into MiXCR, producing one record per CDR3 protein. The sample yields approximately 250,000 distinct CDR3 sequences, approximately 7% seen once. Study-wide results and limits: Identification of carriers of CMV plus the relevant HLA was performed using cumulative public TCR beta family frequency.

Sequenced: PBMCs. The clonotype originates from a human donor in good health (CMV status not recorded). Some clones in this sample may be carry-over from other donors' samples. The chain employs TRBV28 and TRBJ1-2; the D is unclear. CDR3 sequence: CASSLFGNHIISGGYTF. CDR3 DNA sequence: TGTGCCAGCAGTTTATTTGGTAATCACATCATTAGCGGTGGCTACACCTTC.